This record concerns one T cell receptor beta chain sequence. Reverse transcription of about 0.5 to 1 ug RNA was carried out with random hexamers. TCRdb reanalysed the immunoSEQ multiplex PCR reads using MiXCR and keeps one entry per CDR3 protein. The sample carries around 160,000 distinct CDR3 sequences, approximately 93% recorded once. This specimen belongs to a study of CD8 T cells in Susac syndrome. Negative isolation yielded CD8+ and CD4+ T cells; FACS enriched TEMRA cells. The V and J ends lost 5 bases and 6 bases, in that order; junction bases with no gene match: 7. The germline gives CDR1 SGHAT, CDR2 FQNNGV. This CDR3 has 14 residues.

The sequence derives from a human donor with multiple sclerosis. V gene TRBV11-2 combines with J gene TRBJ2-3; TRBD1 agrees at 8 bases. Sequenced sample: CD4+ T cells from PBMCs. As DNA, the CDR3 is TGTGCCAGCAGCAACAGGGGGGTGACGGATACGCAGTATTTT. Its translation is CASSNRGVTDTQYF.